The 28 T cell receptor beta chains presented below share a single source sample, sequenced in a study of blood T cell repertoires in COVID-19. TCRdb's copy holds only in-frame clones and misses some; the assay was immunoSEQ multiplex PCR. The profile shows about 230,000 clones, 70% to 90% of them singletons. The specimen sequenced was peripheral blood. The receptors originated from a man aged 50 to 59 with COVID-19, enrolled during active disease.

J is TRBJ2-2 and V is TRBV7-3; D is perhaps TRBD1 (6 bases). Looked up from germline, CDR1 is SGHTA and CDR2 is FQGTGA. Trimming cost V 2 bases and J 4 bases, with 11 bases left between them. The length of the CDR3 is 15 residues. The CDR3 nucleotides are TGTGCCAGCAGCTTAGATGGACAGCGCACCGGGGAGCTGTTTTTT. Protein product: CASSLDGQRTGELFF.

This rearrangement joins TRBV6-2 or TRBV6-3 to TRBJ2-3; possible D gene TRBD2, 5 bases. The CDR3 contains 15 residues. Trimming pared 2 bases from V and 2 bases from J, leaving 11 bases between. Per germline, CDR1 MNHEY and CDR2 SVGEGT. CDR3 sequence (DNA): TGTGCCAGCAGTTACAACGGGGAGAACACAGATACGCAGTATTTT. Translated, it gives CASSYNGENTDTQYF.

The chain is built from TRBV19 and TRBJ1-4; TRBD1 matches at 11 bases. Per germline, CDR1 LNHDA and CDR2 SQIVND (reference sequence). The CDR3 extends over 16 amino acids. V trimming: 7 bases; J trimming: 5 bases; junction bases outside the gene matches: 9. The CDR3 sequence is CASKKRTGGENEKLFF. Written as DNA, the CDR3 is TGTGCCAGTAAAAAACGGACAGGGGGCGAGAATGAAAAACTGTTTTTT.

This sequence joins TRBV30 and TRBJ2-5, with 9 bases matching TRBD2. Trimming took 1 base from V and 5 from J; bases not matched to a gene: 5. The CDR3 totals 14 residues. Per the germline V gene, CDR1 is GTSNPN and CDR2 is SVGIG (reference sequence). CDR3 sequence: CAWSGTSALETQYF. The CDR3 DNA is TGTGCCTGGAGTGGGACTAGCGCGCTGGAGACCCAGTACTTC.

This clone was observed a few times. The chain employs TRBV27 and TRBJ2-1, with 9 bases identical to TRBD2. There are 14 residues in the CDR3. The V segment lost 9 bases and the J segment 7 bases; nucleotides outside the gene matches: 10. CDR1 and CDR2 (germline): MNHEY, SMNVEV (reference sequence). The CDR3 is CASSRLAGENEQFF. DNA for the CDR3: TGTGCCAGTTCCCGGTTAGCGGGGGAAAATGAGCAGTTCTTC.

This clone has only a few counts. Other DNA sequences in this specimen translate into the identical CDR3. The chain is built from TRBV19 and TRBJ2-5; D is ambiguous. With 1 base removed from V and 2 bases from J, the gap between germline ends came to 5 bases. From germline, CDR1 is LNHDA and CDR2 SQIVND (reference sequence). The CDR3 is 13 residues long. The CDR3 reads CASSIGSQETQYF. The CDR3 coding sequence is TGTGCCAGTAGTATAGGCAGTCAAGAGACCCAGTACTTC.

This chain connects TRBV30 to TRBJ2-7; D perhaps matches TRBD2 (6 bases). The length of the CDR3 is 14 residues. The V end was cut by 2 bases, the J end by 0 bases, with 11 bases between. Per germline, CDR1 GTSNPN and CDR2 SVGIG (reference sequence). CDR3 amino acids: CAWSPLGGSYEQYF. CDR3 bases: TGTGCCTGGAGTCCCCTCGGGGGCTCCTACGAGCAGTACTTC.

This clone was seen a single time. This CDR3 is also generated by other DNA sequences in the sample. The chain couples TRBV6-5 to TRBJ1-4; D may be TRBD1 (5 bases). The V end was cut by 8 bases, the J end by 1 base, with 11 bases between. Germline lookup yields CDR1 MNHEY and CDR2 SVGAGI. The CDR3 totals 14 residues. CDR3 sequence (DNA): TGTGCCAGCGGGACTGGAAGAACTAATGAAAAACTGTTTTTT. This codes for CASGTGRTNEKLFF.

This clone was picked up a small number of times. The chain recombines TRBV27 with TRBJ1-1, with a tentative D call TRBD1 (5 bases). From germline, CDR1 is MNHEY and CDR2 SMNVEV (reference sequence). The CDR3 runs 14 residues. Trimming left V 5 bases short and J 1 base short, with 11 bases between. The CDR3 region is CASSMRDGNTEAFF. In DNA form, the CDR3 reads TGTGCCAGCAGTATGCGGGACGGGAACACTGAAGCTTTCTTT.

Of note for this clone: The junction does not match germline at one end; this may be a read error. CDR3 amino acids: CALAETNTGELFF. CDR3 sequence (DNA): TGCGCCTTGGCGGAAACGAACACCGGGGAGCTGTTTTTT. This chain connects TRBV28 to TRBJ2-2; unclear D gene. CDR3 length: 13 amino acids. The germline CDR1 and CDR2 sequences are MDHEN and SYDVKM.

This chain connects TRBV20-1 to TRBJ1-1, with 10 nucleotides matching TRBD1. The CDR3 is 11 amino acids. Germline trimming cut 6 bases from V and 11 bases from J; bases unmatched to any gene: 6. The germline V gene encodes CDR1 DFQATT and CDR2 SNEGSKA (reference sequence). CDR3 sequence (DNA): TGCAGTGCGTGGACAGGGGGTTTGGCTTTCTTT. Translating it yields CSAWTGGLAFF.

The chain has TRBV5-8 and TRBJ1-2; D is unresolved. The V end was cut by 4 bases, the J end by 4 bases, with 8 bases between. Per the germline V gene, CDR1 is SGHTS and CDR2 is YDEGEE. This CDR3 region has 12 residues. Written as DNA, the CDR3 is TGTGCCAGCAGCCTAGACCGCTATGGCTACACCTTC. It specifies CASSLDRYGYTF.

This CDR3 is CASSLGGLIAEAFF. The DNA of the CDR3 is TGTGCCAGCAGTTTAGGGGGACTGATCGCTGAAGCTTTCTTT. This chain uses TRBV27 with TRBJ1-1, with D possibly TRBD1 on 5 matching bases. Deletions cut 2 bases from V and 6 bases from J, with 13 bases between. CDR3 length: 14 amino acids. CDR1 and CDR2 (germline): MNHEY, SMNVEV (reference sequence).

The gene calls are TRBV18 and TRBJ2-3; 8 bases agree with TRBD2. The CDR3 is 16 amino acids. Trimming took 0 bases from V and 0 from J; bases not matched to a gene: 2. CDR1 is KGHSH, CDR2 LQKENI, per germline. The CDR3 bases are TGTGCCAGCTCACCACCGAGCGGGGGTAGCACAGATACGCAGTATTTT. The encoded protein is CASSPPSGGSTDTQYF.

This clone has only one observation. The CDR3 sequence is CASSPQGVGDYEQYF. CDR3 in DNA: TGTGCCAGCTCACCACAGGGGGTGGGGGACTACGAGCAGTACTTC. The chain is built from TRBV18 and TRBJ2-7, with a weak D call TRBD1 (6 bases). CDR1 is KGHSH, CDR2 LQKENI, per germline. The CDR3 totals 15 residues. V was clipped by 1 base and J by 3 bases, with 13 bases between them.

CDR3 in DNA: TGTGCCAGCAGCTGGGACTCCCAAGAGACCCAGTACTTC. Translated: CASSWDSQETQYF. The V gene is TRBV7-9, the J gene TRBJ2-5, with a possible D match to TRBD2 (6 bases). CDR1 and CDR2 (germline): SEHNR, FQNEAQ (reference sequence). This CDR3 contains 13 residues. V dropped 4 bases and J dropped 1 base, with 7 bases sitting between them.

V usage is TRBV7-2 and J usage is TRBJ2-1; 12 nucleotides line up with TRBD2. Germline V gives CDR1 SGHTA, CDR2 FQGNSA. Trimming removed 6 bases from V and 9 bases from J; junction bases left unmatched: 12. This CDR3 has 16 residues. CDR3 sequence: CASRQTASGGVGEQFF. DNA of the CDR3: TGTGCCAGCAGACAGACCGCTAGCGGGGGGGTGGGTGAGCAGTTCTTC.

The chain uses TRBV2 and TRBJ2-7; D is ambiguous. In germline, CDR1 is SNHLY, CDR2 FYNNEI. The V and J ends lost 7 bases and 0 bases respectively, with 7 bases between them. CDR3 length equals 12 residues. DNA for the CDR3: TGTGCCAGCAACGGTTTCTCCTACGAGCAGTACTTC. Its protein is CASNGFSYEQYF.

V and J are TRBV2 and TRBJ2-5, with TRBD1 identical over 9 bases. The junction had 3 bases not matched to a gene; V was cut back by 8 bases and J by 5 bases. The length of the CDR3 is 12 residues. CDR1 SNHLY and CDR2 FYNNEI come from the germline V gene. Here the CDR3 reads CASGTGFETQYF. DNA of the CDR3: TGTGCCAGCGGGACAGGGTTTGAGACCCAGTACTTC.

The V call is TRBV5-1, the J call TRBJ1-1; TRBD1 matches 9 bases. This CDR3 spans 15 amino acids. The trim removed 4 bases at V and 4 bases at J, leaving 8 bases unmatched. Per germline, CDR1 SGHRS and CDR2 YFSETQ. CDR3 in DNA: TGCGCCAGCAGCCCCTGGACAGGGGCGTTCACTGAAGCTTTCTTT. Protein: CASSPWTGAFTEAFF.

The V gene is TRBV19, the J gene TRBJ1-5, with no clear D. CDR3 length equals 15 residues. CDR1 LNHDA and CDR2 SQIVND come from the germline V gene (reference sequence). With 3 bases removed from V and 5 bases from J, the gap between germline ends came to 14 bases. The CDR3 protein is CASSIEGLRDQPQHF. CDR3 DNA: TGTGCCAGTAGTATTGAGGGCCTTCGGGATCAGCCCCAGCATTTT.

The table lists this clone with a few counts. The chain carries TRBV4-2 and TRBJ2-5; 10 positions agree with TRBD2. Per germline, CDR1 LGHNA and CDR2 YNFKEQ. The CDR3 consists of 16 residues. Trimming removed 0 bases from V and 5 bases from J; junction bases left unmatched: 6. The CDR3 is CASSQEASGSWETQYF. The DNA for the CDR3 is TGTGCCAGCAGCCAAGAGGCTAGCGGGAGTTGGGAGACCCAGTACTTC.

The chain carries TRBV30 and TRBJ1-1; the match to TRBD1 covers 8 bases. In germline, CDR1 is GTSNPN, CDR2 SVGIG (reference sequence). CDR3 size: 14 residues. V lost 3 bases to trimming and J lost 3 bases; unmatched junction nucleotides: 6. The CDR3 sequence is CAWSDRGLDTEAFF. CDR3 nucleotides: TGTGCCTGGAGCGACAGGGGATTGGACACTGAAGCTTTCTTT. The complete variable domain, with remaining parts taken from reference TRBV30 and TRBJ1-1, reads SQTIHQWPATLVQPVGSPLSLECTVEGTSNPNLYWYRQAAGRGLQLLFYSVGIGQISSEVPQNLSASRPQDRQFILSSKKLLLSDSGFYLCAWSDRGLDTEAFFGQGTRLTVV.

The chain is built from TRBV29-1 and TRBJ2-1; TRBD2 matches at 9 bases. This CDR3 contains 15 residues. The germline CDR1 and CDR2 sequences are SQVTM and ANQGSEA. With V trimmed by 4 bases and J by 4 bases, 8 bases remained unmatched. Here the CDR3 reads CSVGGRLAVYNEQFF. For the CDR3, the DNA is TGCAGCGTTGGCGGGAGACTAGCGGTATACAATGAGCAGTTCTTC.

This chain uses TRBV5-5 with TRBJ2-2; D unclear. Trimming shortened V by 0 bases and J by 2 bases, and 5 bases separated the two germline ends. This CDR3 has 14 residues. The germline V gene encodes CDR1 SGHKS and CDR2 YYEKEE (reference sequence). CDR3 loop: CASSLGGNTGELFF. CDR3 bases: TGTGCCAGCAGCTTGGGAGGAAACACCGGGGAGCTGTTTTTT.

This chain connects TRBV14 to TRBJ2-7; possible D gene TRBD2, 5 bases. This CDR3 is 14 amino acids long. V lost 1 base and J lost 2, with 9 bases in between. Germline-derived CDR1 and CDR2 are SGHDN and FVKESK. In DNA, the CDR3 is TGTGCCAGCAGCCAAGGGCGGGCCGCCTACGAGCAGTACTTC. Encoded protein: CASSQGRAAYEQYF. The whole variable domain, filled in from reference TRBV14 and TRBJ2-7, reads EAGVTQFPSHSVIEKGQTVTLRCDPISGHDNLYWYRRVMGKEIKFLLHFVKESKQDESGMPNNRFLAERTGGTYSTLKVQPAELEDSGVYFCASSQGRAAYEQYFGPGTRLTVT.

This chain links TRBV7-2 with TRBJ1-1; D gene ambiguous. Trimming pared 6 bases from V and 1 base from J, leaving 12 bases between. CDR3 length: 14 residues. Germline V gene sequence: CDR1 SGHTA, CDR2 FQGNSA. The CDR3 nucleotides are TGTGCCAGCAGTACACAACCGGGGAACACTGAAGCTTTCTTT. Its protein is CASSTQPGNTEAFF. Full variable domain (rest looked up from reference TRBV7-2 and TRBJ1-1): GAGVSQSPSNKVTEKGKDVELRCDPISGHTALYWYRQSLGQGLEFLIYFQGNSAPDKSGLPSDRFSAERTGGSVSTLTIQRTQQEDSAVYLCASSTQPGNTEAFFGQGTRLTVV.

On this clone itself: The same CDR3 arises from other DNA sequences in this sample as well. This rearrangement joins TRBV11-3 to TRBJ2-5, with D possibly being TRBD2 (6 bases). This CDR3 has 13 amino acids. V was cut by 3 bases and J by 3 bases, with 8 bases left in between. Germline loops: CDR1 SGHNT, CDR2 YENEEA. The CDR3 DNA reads TGTGCCAGCAGCTTCGGCGGGGAAGAGACCCAGTACTTC. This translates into CASSFGGEETQYF.